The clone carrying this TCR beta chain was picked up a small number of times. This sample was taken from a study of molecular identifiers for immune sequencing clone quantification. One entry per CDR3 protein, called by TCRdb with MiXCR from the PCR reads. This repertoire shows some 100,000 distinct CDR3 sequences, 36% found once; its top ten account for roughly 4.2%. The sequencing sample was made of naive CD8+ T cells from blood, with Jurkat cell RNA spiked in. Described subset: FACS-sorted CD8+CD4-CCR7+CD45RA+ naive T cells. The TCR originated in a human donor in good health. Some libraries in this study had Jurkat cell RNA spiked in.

The CDR3 spells CATSDWTSGDTGELFF. The CDR3 region has the DNA TGTGCCACCAGTGATTGGACTAGCGGCGACACCGGGGAGCTGTTTTTT. This chain joins TRBV24-1 and TRBJ2-2; 10 bases are a match to TRBD2. With 2 bases clipped from V and 3 bases from J, the junction kept 2 bases outside the gene matches. The germline V gene encodes CDR1 KGHDR and CDR2 SFDVKD. CDR3 length: 16 amino acids.